Each of the 23 T cell receptor beta chains below was sequenced from the same sample in a study of metastatic and nonmetastatic thyroid tumors. Before thyroid surgery, none of the patients had received any treatment. TCRdb re-analyzed the PCR reads using MiXCR. The sample holds roughly 5,700 clones, roughly 31% seen once. The sample consisted of adjacent normal tissue. The receptors here all came from a female donor with papillary thyroid cancer or a benign thyroid nodule (not recorded which). Some clones in this sample may be carry-over from other donors' samples.

This clone came up a few times. The chain joins TRBV6-1 to TRBJ2-2, with 8 bases matching TRBD1. In germline, CDR1 is MNHNS, CDR2 SASEGT. With 5 bases clipped from V and 0 bases from J, the junction kept 8 bases outside the gene matches. CDR3 size: 17 residues. CDR3 loop: CASSRSTGGTNTGELFF. Written as DNA, the CDR3 is TGTGCCAGCAGTCGCTCAACAGGGGGGACGAACACCGGGGAGCTGTTTTTT.

This clone occurred a few times. V gene TRBV19 combines with J gene TRBJ1-5; D is perhaps TRBD1 (6 bases). The V end was cut by 6 bases, the J end by 5 bases, with 17 bases between. The CDR3 has 15 residues. Germline V gene data show CDR1 as LNHDA and CDR2 as SQIVND (reference sequence). The CDR3 nucleotides are TGTGCCAGTAGACATGACAGGAACGCTCATCAGCCCCAGCATTTT. Amino acids: CASRHDRNAHQPQHF. The full variable domain, in which reference TRBV19 and TRBJ1-5 provide the parts outside the CDR3, is DGGITQSPKYLFRKEGQNVTLSCEQNLNHDAMYWYRQDPGQGLRLIYYSQIVNDFQKGDIAEGYSVSREKKESFPLTVTSAQKNPTAFYLCASRHDRNAHQPQHFGDGTRLSIL.

This clone turned up a few times. CDR3 DNA sequence: TGTGCCAGCAGGCCCCCGGGACAGGGGGAAAAACTGTTTTTT. Translation gives CASRPPGQGEKLFF. J is TRBJ1-4 and V is TRBV6-1; 10 positions match TRBD1. With 6 bases clipped from V and 8 bases from J, the junction kept 6 bases outside the gene matches. CDR1 and CDR2 (germline): MNHNS, SASEGT. The CDR3 covers 14 residues.

This clone was seen only a few times. The CDR3 DNA reads as TGTGCCAGCAGTCCAAGACAGTACACTGAAGCTTTCTTT. Translating gives CASSPRQYTEAFF. The chain is built from TRBV27 and TRBJ1-1; D might be TRBD1 (5 bases). Trimming left V 5 bases short and J 3 bases short, with 10 bases between. CDR1 MNHEY and CDR2 SMNVEV come from the germline V gene (reference sequence). The CDR3 has 13 amino acids.

This clone is categorized as medium-sized. The chain uses TRBV27 and TRBJ1-2, with 7 bases that match TRBD1. CDR1 MNHEY and CDR2 SMNVEV come from the germline V gene (reference sequence). This CDR3 comprises 14 residues. J lost 4 bases, V lost 3 bases, and 5 bases had no gene match. The CDR3 here is CASSLNRGAYGYTF. The CDR3 bases are TGTGCCAGCAGTTTGAACAGGGGAGCCTATGGCTACACCTTC.

This clone rates as medium-sized. The CDR3 reads CASSPGTSGSYEQYF. The DNA of the CDR3 is TGTGCCAGCTCACCCGGGACTAGCGGGAGCTACGAGCAGTACTTC. This chain uses TRBV18 with TRBJ2-7; TRBD2 agrees at 14 bases. J lost 3 bases, V lost 3 bases, and 1 base had no gene match. The length of the CDR3 is 15 residues. Germline lookup yields CDR1 KGHSH and CDR2 LQKENI.

J is TRBJ1-1 and V is TRBV11-3; the D is unclear. The germline V and J ends were trimmed by 0 bases and 0 bases, with 5 bases remaining between them. The CDR3 is 14 amino acids. Germline V gene lookup returns CDR1 SGHNT and CDR2 YENEEA. CDR3 protein: CASSLDRMNTEAFF. Here the CDR3 DNA reads TGTGCCAGCAGCTTAGATCGAATGAACACTGAAGCTTTCTTT.

This clone rates as medium-sized (0.01 to 0.1%). V is TRBV20-1 and J is TRBJ2-7; 7 bases line up with TRBD2. Germline V gives CDR1 DFQATT, CDR2 SNEGSKA (reference sequence). J gave up 6 bases and V 6 bases, and 8 bases lay outside the gene matches. This CDR3 is 12 amino acids long. CDR3 in DNA: TGCAGTGCACGGGGGGAGGGCTTCGAGCAGTACTTC. It specifies CSARGEGFEQYF.

The rearrangement joins TRBV6-2 or TRBV6-3 to TRBJ1-4; D perhaps matches TRBD1 (6 bases). The CDR3 extends over 13 amino acids. Germline V gene sequence: CDR1 MNHEY, CDR2 SVGEGT. V was cut by 7 bases and J by 8 bases, with 14 bases left in between. The DNA of the CDR3 is TGTGCCAGCACAACAGGGAACCGGGAAAAACTGTTTTTT. This gives the protein CASTTGNREKLFF.

V and J are TRBV28 and TRBJ2-5; TRBD2 agrees at 12 bases. This CDR3 region has 16 residues. Germline assignment: CDR1 MDHEN and CDR2 SYDVKM. The junction had 8 bases not matched to a gene; V was cut back by 5 bases and J by 4 bases. Written as DNA, the CDR3 is TGTGCCAGCAGTCAGTTGACTAGCGGGAGTAGAGAGACCCAGTACTTC. Protein product: CASSQLTSGSRETQYF. Combining the CDR3 with reference TRBV28 and TRBJ2-5 gives the whole variable domain DVKVTQSSRYLVKRTGEKVFLECVQDMDHENMFWYRQDPGLGLRLIYFSYDVKMKEKGDIPEGYSVSREKKERFSLILESASTNQTSMYLCASSQLTSGSRETQYFGPGTRLLVL.

The chain has TRBV19 and TRBJ2-7; 7 positions agree with TRBD1. Germline CDR1 LNHDA, CDR2 SQIVND (reference sequence). This CDR3 contains 15 residues. With V trimmed by 0 bases and J by 3 bases, 5 bases remained unmatched. The CDR3 DNA sequence: TGTGCCAGTAGTATAGAAAACGCAGGGGGCTACGAGCAGTACTTC. Amino acids: CASSIENAGGYEQYF. The full variable domain, with the rest looked up from reference TRBV19 and TRBJ2-7, is DGGITQSPKYLFRKEGQNVTLSCEQNLNHDAMYWYRQDPGQGLRLIYYSQIVNDFQKGDIAEGYSVSREKKESFPLTVTSAQKNPTAFYLCASSIENAGGYEQYFGPGTRLTVT.

The rearrangement links TRBV20-1 to TRBJ2-7; TRBD1 aligns across 8 bases. Germline lookup yields CDR1 DFQATT and CDR2 SNEGSKA (reference sequence). V lost 0 bases and J lost 4; bases outside the gene matches: 5. CDR3 length: 14 amino acids. CDR3 sequence (DNA): TGCAGTGCTAGAGATCGGGACAGGAATTACGAGCAGTACTTC. It yields the protein CSARDRDRNYEQYF.

This chain joins TRBV4-1 and TRBJ2-7, with a weak D call TRBD2 (5 bases). Trimming shortened V by 4 bases and J by 3 bases, and 19 bases separated the two germline ends. CDR3 size: 16 residues. In germline, CDR1 is MGHRA, CDR2 YSYEKL. The CDR3 sequence is CASSPVVGAERYEQYF. The CDR3 DNA reads TGCGCCAGCAGCCCCGTCGTGGGAGCGGAGCGCTACGAGCAGTACTTC.

Relative to its sample, this clone is large. For the CDR3, the DNA is TGTGCCAGTAGTAGGGGCTACAATGAGCAGTTCTTC. Translated: CASSRGYNEQFF. The chain employs TRBV19 and TRBJ2-1; D remains unclear. CDR3 length: 12 residues. Trimming took off 4 bases at V and 3 bases at J, with 4 bases between the two ends. Germline V gene data show CDR1 as LNHDA and CDR2 as SQIVND (reference sequence).

In its sample, this clone ranks as medium-sized. The rearrangement uses TRBV19 and TRBJ2-1; maybe TRBD2 (5 bases). V was clipped by 2 bases and J by 5 bases, with 7 bases between them. The CDR3 is made up of 13 amino acids. CDR1 LNHDA and CDR2 SQIVND come from the germline V gene (reference sequence). This chain's CDR3 is CASSIPGNNEQFF. In DNA, the CDR3 is TGTGCCAGTAGTATACCGGGGAACAATGAGCAGTTCTTC. The whole variable domain, filled in from reference TRBV19 and TRBJ2-1, reads DGGITQSPKYLFRKEGQNVTLSCEQNLNHDAMYWYRQDPGQGLRLIYYSQIVNDFQKGDIAEGYSVSREKKESFPLTVTSAQKNPTAFYLCASSIPGNNEQFFGPGTRLTVL.

This sequence joins TRBV30 and TRBJ2-1; TRBD2 matches 9 bases. The V gene's germline CDR1 is GTSNPN and CDR2 SVGIG (reference sequence). V lost 1 base, J lost 4 bases, and 17 bases stayed unmatched. The CDR3 is made up of 19 amino acids. CDR3 in amino acids: CAWSGGWLAGAASYNEQFF. In DNA form, the CDR3 reads TGTGCCTGGAGTGGCGGGTGGTTAGCGGGAGCCGCGAGTTACAATGAGCAGTTCTTC.

By share, this clone counts as medium-sized (0.01 to 0.1%). V is TRBV3-1 and J is TRBJ2-1; D not resolved. V lost 4 bases and J lost 7, with 5 bases in between. The CDR3 contains 11 residues. Germline CDR1 LGHDT, CDR2 YNNKEL (reference sequence). In nucleotides, the CDR3 is TGTGCCAGCAGCCTCCGGAATGAGCAGTTCTTC. Its translation: CASSLRNEQFF.

This clone was recorded only once. J is TRBJ1-6 and V is TRBV7-2, with 8 bases identical to TRBD1. The CDR3 length is 15 residues. V was pared by 5 bases and J by 3 bases, with 3 bases of the junction left unmatched. Per the germline V gene, CDR1 is SGHTA and CDR2 is FQGNSA. CDR3 coding DNA: TGTGCCAGCAGCCGACAGGGGAACTATAATTCACCCCTCCACTTT. Its protein product is CASSRQGNYNSPLHF.

There are a few counts of this clone. The rearrangement uses TRBV6-2 or TRBV6-3 and TRBJ1-5; TRBD1 is a possible D gene (5 bases). Germline V gene lookup returns CDR1 MNHEY and CDR2 SVGEGT. Trimming cost V 0 bases and J 1 base, with 7 bases left between them. The CDR3 sequence is 15 residues long. Here the CDR3 reads CASSYSRTSNQPQHF. In nucleotides, the CDR3 is TGTGCCAGCAGTTACTCGAGGACAAGCAATCAGCCCCAGCATTTT.

Within the sample, this clone is large. The rearrangement links TRBV6-1 to TRBJ2-7; TRBD2 aligns across 7 bases. With 3 bases clipped from V and 12 bases from J, the junction kept 11 bases outside the gene matches. There are 13 residues in the CDR3. Germline lookup yields CDR1 MNHNS and CDR2 SASEGT. For the CDR3, the DNA is TGTGCCAGCAGTGAGACCAGCGCGGGAGTGACGTACTTC. Residues: CASSETSAGVTYF.

CDR3 loop: CASSSAGTGITYTQYF. CDR3 DNA sequence: TGTGCCAGCAGCTCCGCGGGGACAGGGATTACATATACGCAGTATTTT. The V call is TRBV7-3, the J call TRBJ2-3, with 9 nucleotides matching TRBD1. CDR1 and CDR2 from the germline V gene are SGHTA and FQGTGA. V shed 4 bases and J 7 bases; nucleotides not matched to a gene: 12. This CDR3 contains 16 residues.

This clone was counted a few times. J is TRBJ1-1 and V is TRBV28; D uncertain. The V gene's germline CDR1 is MDHEN and CDR2 SYDVKM. With 6 bases removed from V and 4 bases from J, the gap between germline ends came to 12 bases. This CDR3 region has 13 residues. The CDR3 loop reads CASSLRELTEAFF. The CDR3, as DNA: TGTGCCAGCAGCCTCCGGGAGCTCACTGAAGCTTTCTTT. The variable domain in full, completed from reference TRBV28 and TRBJ1-1, reads DVKVTQSSRYLVKRTGEKVFLECVQDMDHENMFWYRQDPGLGLRLIYFSYDVKMKEKGDIPEGYSVSREKKERFSLILESASTNQTSMYLCASSLRELTEAFFGQGTRLTVV.

This chain uses TRBV4-2 with TRBJ2-3; no clear D. Trimming stripped 5 bases from V and 4 bases from J, with 13 bases between. CDR1 and CDR2 (germline): LGHNA, YNFKEQ. The CDR3 totals 14 residues. The CDR3 reads CASSTGLLSDTQYF. For the CDR3, the DNA is TGTGCCAGCAGCACTGGGCTTCTCTCAGATACGCAGTATTTT.